A single sample is the source of the 17 T cell receptor beta chains below, sequenced in a study of T cell responses to AZD1222 COVID-19 vaccine. The table came from immunoSEQ multiplex PCR; TCRdb's copy has only in-frame clones and leaves some out. The sample records some 150,000 clones, 94% being singletons. This specimen was peripheral blood, taken on day 0 of AZD1222 vaccination. The receptor set was obtained from an adult in good health.

Written as DNA, the CDR3 is TGCAGTGCTAGTTGGGACAGGGGGAATACGCAGTATTTT. It yields the protein CSASWDRGNTQYF. V and J are TRBV20-1 and TRBJ2-3; TRBD1 aligns across 11 bases. With 3 bases clipped from V and 7 bases from J, the junction kept 3 bases outside the gene matches. Germline V gene lookup returns CDR1 DFQATT and CDR2 SNEGSKA (reference sequence). CDR3 length: 13 residues.

The J gene is TRBJ2-2, the V gene TRBV11-2, with 11 nucleotides matching TRBD2. Germline CDR1 is SGHAT and CDR2 is FQNNGV. The CDR3 is 16 residues long. The ends lost 4 bases at V and 6 bases at J; junction bases unmatched: 7. The CDR3 DNA reads TGTGCCAGCAGCTCATATAGCGGGAGGGCCCCCGGGGAGCTGTTTTTT. Amino acid sequence: CASSSYSGRAPGELFF. Together with reference TRBV11-2 and TRBJ2-2, the CDR3 gives the full variable domain: EAGVAQSPRYKIIEKRQSVAFWCNPISGHATLYWYQQILGQGPKLLIQFQNNGVVDDSQLPKDRFSAERLKGVDSTLKIQPAKLEDSAVYLCASSSYSGRAPGELFFGEGSRLTVL.

The chain recombines TRBV4-1 with TRBJ1-1; 12 positions agree with TRBD1. This CDR3 comprises 17 residues. V was clipped by 1 base and J by 1 base; unmatched bases: 4. CDR1 is MGHRA, CDR2 YSYEKL, per germline. CDR3 protein: CASSQVGTGGGNTEAFF. The CDR3 DNA is TGCGCCAGCAGCCAAGTCGGGACAGGGGGCGGGAACACTGAAGCTTTCTTT.

The gene calls are TRBV28 and TRBJ1-2; 9 bases agree with TRBD1. Germline V CDR1 and CDR2: MDHEN, SYDVKM. The CDR3 is made up of 15 amino acids. With V trimmed by 3 bases and J by 5 bases, 7 bases remained unmatched. Here the CDR3 DNA reads TGTGCCAGCAGTTTTGGGACAGGGTTACGGTATGGCTACACCTTC. This gives the protein CASSFGTGLRYGYTF.

V and J are TRBV5-1 and TRBJ1-2; perhaps TRBD1 as D (5 bases). Germline assignment: CDR1 SGHRS and CDR2 YFSETQ. The CDR3 runs to 14 residues. The V end was cut by 4 bases, the J end by 1 base, with 11 bases between. In DNA form, the CDR3 reads TGCGCCAGCAGCCCTGATGGGGGTAACTATGGCTACACCTTC. Protein sequence: CASSPDGGNYGYTF. The entire variable domain, with the rest obtained from reference TRBV5-1 and TRBJ1-2, is as follows: KAGVTQTPRYLIKTRGQQVTLSCSPISGHRSVSWYQQTPGQGLQFLFEYFSETQRNKGNFPGRFSGRQFSNSRSEMNVSTLELGDSALYLCASSPDGGNYGYTFGSGTRLTVV.

The chain combines TRBV7-2 with TRBJ2-1; no definite D call. The V end was cut by 3 bases, the J end by 8 bases, with 11 bases between. There are 13 residues in the CDR3. Germline assignment: CDR1 SGHTA and CDR2 FQGNSA. CDR3 in amino acids: CASSLTRYYEQFF. Here the CDR3 DNA reads TGTGCCAGCAGCTTGACTCGATACTATGAGCAGTTCTTC. Full variable domain (outside the CDR3, taken from reference TRBV7-2 and TRBJ2-1): GAGVSQSPSNKVTEKGKDVELRCDPISGHTALYWYRQSLGQGLEFLIYFQGNSAPDKSGLPSDRFSAERTGGSVSTLTIQRTQQEDSAVYLCASSLTRYYEQFFGPGTRLTVL.

This clone was observed a single time. The CDR3 coding sequence is TGTGCCAGCTCACCGACAGGGAACACTGAAGCTTTCTTT. Its translation is CASSPTGNTEAFF. This chain joins TRBV18 and TRBJ1-1, with D maybe TRBD1 (6 bases). This CDR3 contains 13 residues. The V end was cut by 3 bases, the J end by 1 base, with 6 bases between. Germline CDR1 and CDR2: KGHSH and LQKENI.

V gene TRBV30 combines with J gene TRBJ1-2; TRBD1 aligns across 7 bases. The CDR3 is 15 amino acids. CDR1 is GTSNPN, CDR2 SVGIG, per germline (reference sequence). V dropped 3 bases and J dropped 4; count of bases not matched to a gene: 11. The chain's CDR3 is CAWRPSGGGPYGYTF. Here the CDR3 DNA reads TGTGCCTGGAGGCCCTCGGGAGGGGGCCCCTATGGCTACACCTTC.

CDR3 bases: TGTGCCAGCAGCCGAACGACCCTGGAGCAGTTCTTC. Translation gives CASSRTTLEQFF. J is TRBJ2-1 and V is TRBV9; D uncertain. Per germline, CDR1 SGDLS and CDR2 YYNGEE. The CDR3 has 12 amino acids. V was shortened by 4 bases and J by 10 bases, with 12 bases between the two germline ends.

The chain couples TRBV11-3 to TRBJ2-5; D may be TRBD1 or TRBD2 (5 bases each). Germline CDR1 SGHNT, CDR2 YENEEA. The V end lost 1 base, the J end lost 7 bases, and 13 bases lay between the germline ends. CDR3 size: 14 residues. The CDR3 loop is CASSLVAGSGTQYF. In DNA form, the CDR3 reads TGTGCCAGCAGCTTAGTGGCAGGGAGCGGGACCCAGTACTTC.

The V call is TRBV7-7, the J call TRBJ1-3; 9 bases map to TRBD1. The length of the CDR3 is 16 residues. Germline values: CDR1 SSHAT, CDR2 FNYEAQ (reference sequence). Trimming at V came to 2 bases and at J to 4 bases, leaving 6 bases not matched to a gene. CDR3 region: CASSLWTGAGGNTIYF. The CDR3 nucleotides are TGTGCCAGCAGCTTATGGACAGGGGCCGGGGGAAACACCATATATTTT.

This rearrangement joins TRBV19 to TRBJ2-1, with D perhaps matching TRBD2 (5 bases). V lost 3 bases and J lost 3, with 6 bases in between. Germline V gene lookup returns CDR1 LNHDA and CDR2 SQIVND (reference sequence). This CDR3 contains 13 residues. Here the CDR3 reads CASSIGGYNEQFF. DNA for the CDR3: TGTGCCAGTAGTATTGGAGGCTACAATGAGCAGTTCTTC.

This chain connects TRBV5-1 to TRBJ1-1; 8 bases are shared with TRBD1. The J segment lost 6 bases and the V segment lost 4 bases, leaving 14 bases of the junction unmatched. Germline V gives CDR1 SGHRS, CDR2 YFSETQ. The CDR3 covers 16 residues. The CDR3 here is CASSEPVSGQGSEAFF. CDR3 coding DNA: TGCGCCAGCAGCGAACCCGTTTCAGGACAGGGCTCTGAAGCTTTCTTT.

The chain couples TRBV5-6 to TRBJ2-7, with 7 positions matching TRBD1. The V segment lost 4 bases and the J segment 2 bases; nucleotides outside the gene matches: 9. The CDR3 is made up of 15 amino acids. Germline V gives CDR1 SGHDT, CDR2 YYEEEE. CDR3 residues: CASSGRGGDPYEQYV. The DNA for the CDR3 is TGTGCCAGCAGCGGTCGAGGGGGCGATCCCTACGAGCAGTACGTC.

This clone came up once. The chain has TRBV27 and TRBJ2-5; TRBD2 aligns across 7 bases. After removal of 3 bases from V and 2 bases from J, the junction contained 6 bases not matched to a gene. Germline V gives CDR1 MNHEY, CDR2 SMNVEV (reference sequence). This CDR3 spans 15 amino acids. CDR3 loop: CASSFSLAVQETQYF. The CDR3 nucleotides are TGTGCCAGCAGTTTCTCCCTAGCGGTACAAGAGACCCAGTACTTC.

The chain couples TRBV4-2 to TRBJ2-3, with TRBD2 identical over 14 bases. The germline V gene encodes CDR1 LGHNA and CDR2 YNFKEQ. CDR3 length: 20 amino acids. Trimming cost V 1 base and J 4 bases; bases outside gene matches: 13. The CDR3 bases are TGTGCCAGCAGCCAAGTGATCGGGACTAGCGGGGGAGATATAGCAGATACGCAGTATTTT. Translation gives CASSQVIGTSGGDIADTQYF.

The chain is built from TRBV7-8 and TRBJ1-2; 8 bases align to TRBD1. With V trimmed by 1 base and J by 8 bases, 9 bases remained unmatched. Looked up from germline, CDR1 is SGHVS and CDR2 is FQNEAQ. This CDR3 contains 15 residues. CDR3 nucleotide sequence: TGTGCCAGCAGCTTAGACGACAGGGGAGTGGGCGGCTACACCTTC. This encodes CASSLDDRGVGGYTF.